This is a list of T cell receptor beta chains from one sample in a study of T cell responses to AZD1222 COVID-19 vaccine. The table came from immunoSEQ multiplex PCR; TCRdb's copy has only in-frame clones and leaves some out. The sample lists 140,000 to 150,000 clones; 75% to 90% were seen once. The source was peripheral blood, collected on day 0 of AZD1222 vaccination. All receptors derive from an adult in good health. CDR3s include the opening cysteine and the closing phenylalanine or tryptophan. The D gene is left open where the match is weak. Clone size is shown for a subset of rows, as once, few, many or a class of expanded clone.

>-|TRBJ1-2|-|13|TRBV7-2
CASSLHWGIGYTF
TGTGCCAGCAGCTTACACTGGGGGATCGGCTACACCTTC
>-|TRBJ2-3|-|16|TRBV19
CASSTGVGHSTDTQYF
TGTGCCAGTAGTACGGGGGTCGGTCATTCCACAGATACGCAGTATTTT
>-|TRBJ2-7|-|13|TRBV6-5
CASSYQRHYEQYF
TGTGCCAGCAGTTACCAGAGACACTACGAGCAGTACTTC
>-|TRBJ2-1|-|10|TRBV20-1
CSAEYNEQFF
TGCAGTGCGGAGTACAATGAGCAGTTCTTC
>TRBD1|TRBJ1-1|-|16|TRBV2
CASSEADRVTNTEAFF
TGTGCCAGCAGTGAAGCCGACAGGGTTACTAACACTGAAGCTTTCTTT
>-|TRBJ1-1|few|14|TRBV5-1
CASSLVGSKGGAFF
TGCGCCAGCAGCTTGGTAGGATCTAAGGGTGGTGCTTTCTTT
>-|TRBJ1-5|-|13|TRBV27
CASSFLPDQPQHF
TGTGCCAGCAGTTTCTTACCCGATCAGCCCCAGCATTTT
>TRBD2|TRBJ2-4|-|15|TRBV10-2
CASGSSFLAGNIQYF
TGCGCCAGCGGATCTTCTTTCCTAGCGGGAAACATTCAGTACTTC
>-|TRBJ2-7|-|12|TRBV19
CASSQGRNEQYF
TGTGCCAGTTCACAGGGGAGGAACGAGCAGTACTTC
>TRBD1|TRBJ2-3|-|16|TRBV18
CASSFQAGGYTDTQYF
TGTGCCAGCTCATTTCAGGCAGGGGGCTACACAGATACGCAGTATTTT
>-|TRBJ1-2|-|13|TRBV15
CATSRDNNYGYTF
TGTGCCACCAGCAGAGATAATAACTATGGCTACACCTTC
>-|TRBJ2-7|once|13|TRBV12-3/TRBV12-4
CASSLTPTPEQYF
TGTGCCAGCAGTTTGACCCCGACTCCAGAGCAGTACTTC
>-|TRBJ2-1|-|14|TRBV30
CAAMGGWSYNEQFF
TGTGCTGCGATGGGGGGTTGGTCCTACAATGAGCAGTTCTTC
>-|TRBJ2-5|-|15|TRBV4-1
CASSQEGWVQETQYF
TGCGCCAGCAGCCAAGAGGGGTGGGTCCAAGAGACCCAGTACTTC
>-|TRBJ2-7|-|13|TRBV12-3/TRBV12-4
CASSLSSVSEQYF
TGTGCCAGCAGTTTAAGCTCAGTCTCCGAGCAGTACTTC
>-|TRBJ1-1|-|16|TRBV7-2
CASSFSGVGGWTEAFF
TGTGCCAGCAGCTTTTCAGGGGTCGGGGGGTGGACTGAAGCTTTCTTT
>-|TRBJ1-4|-|15|TRBV5-4
CASSPGGGLGEKLFF
TGTGCCAGCAGCCCGGGTGGGGGCCTGGGGGAAAAACTGTTTTTT
>-|TRBJ1-2|-|13|TRBV27
CASSNTVNYGYTF
TGTGCCAGCAGCAACACAGTCAACTATGGCTACACCTTC
>-|TRBJ2-2|few|15|TRBV24-1
CATSDLNTLPGELFF
TGTGCCACCAGTGATCTCAACACCCTCCCCGGGGAGCTGTTTTTT
>-|TRBJ2-2|once|16|TRBV3-1/TRBV3-2
CASSQDGGALTGELFF
TGTGCCAGCAGCCAAGATGGGGGAGCGCTCACCGGGGAGCTGTTTTTT
>-|TRBJ1-2|-|13|TRBV19
CASRGQGTAGYTF
TGTGCCAGTAGAGGGCAGGGGACCGCTGGCTACACCTTC
>-|TRBJ2-7|-|17|TRBV5-1
CASSLYKPGQRSYEQYF
TGCGCCAGCAGCTTATACAAACCGGGACAACGTTCCTACGAGCAGTACTTC
>TRBD1|TRBJ1-2|-|13|TRBV28
CASRIGQGYGYTF
TGTGCCAGCAGAATAGGACAGGGCTATGGCTACACCTTC
>-|TRBJ1-1|-|14|TRBV5-1
CASSLGPHNTEAFF
TGCGCCAGCAGCTTGGGGCCACACAACACTGAAGCTTTCTTT
>-|TRBJ2-5|-|12|TRBV10-1
CASSNSLGTQYF
TGCGCCAGCAGTAATTCCTTGGGGACCCAGTACTTC
>-|TRBJ1-4|-|17|TRBV7-2
CASSLAGLAATNEKLFF
TGTGCCAGCAGTCTCGCGGGGTTGGCAGCAACTAATGAAAAACTGTTTTTT
>TRBD2|TRBJ2-1|-|15|TRBV28
CASILLAGGPNEQFF
TGTGCCAGCATCTTACTAGCGGGGGGGCCGAATGAGCAGTTCTTC
>TRBD1|TRBJ2-3|-|14|TRBV5-1
CASSSGQGTDTQYF
TGCGCCAGCAGCTCGGGACAGGGAACAGATACGCAGTATTTT
>-|TRBJ1-5|-|14|TRBV4-1
CASSQGGLDQPQHF
TGCGCCAGCAGCCAAGGGGGCCTGGATCAGCCCCAGCATTTT
>-|TRBJ1-5|-|16|TRBV5-8
CASSLGSAKSNQPQHF
TGTGCCAGCAGCTTAGGGTCGGCCAAAAGCAATCAGCCCCAGCATTTT
>-|TRBJ2-3|-|14|TRBV28
CASSETGITDTQYF
TGTGCCAGCAGTGAGACAGGAATTACAGATACGCAGTATTTT
>-|TRBJ2-7|-|12|TRBV13
CASSLTNYEQYF
TGTGCCAGCAGCTTAACCAACTACGAGCAGTACTTC
>TRBD1|TRBJ1-1|-|14|TRBV7-6
CASSVTAGGTEAFF
TGTGCCAGCAGCGTCACCGCAGGGGGGACTGAAGCTTTCTTT
>-|TRBJ1-4|-|14|TRBV6-5
CASSIAPTNEKLFF
TGTGCCAGCAGTATAGCACCAACTAATGAAAAACTGTTTTTT
>-|TRBJ2-5|-|13|TRBV7-2
CASSLSPGETQYF
TGTGCCAGCAGCTTAAGCCCGGGGGAGACCCAGTACTTC
>TRBD1|TRBJ2-3|-|16|TRBV24-1
CATSGRAAGGADTQYF
TGTGCCACCAGTGGCCGGGCTGCAGGGGGCGCAGATACGCAGTATTTT
>-|TRBJ1-1|-|15|TRBV11-2
CASSSQYTAGTEAFF
TGTGCCAGCAGCTCGCAATACACCGCGGGGACTGAAGCTTTCTTT
>-|TRBJ2-3|-|19|TRBV7-2
CASRPSGPGWGSFTDTQYF
TGTGCCAGCAGACCCTCTGGGCCGGGGTGGGGGAGTTTCACAGATACGCAGTATTTT
>-|TRBJ2-3|-|14|TRBV29-1
CSGRPGLTTDTQYF
TGCAGCGGACGACCGGGACTGACCACAGATACGCAGTATTTT
>-|TRBJ2-5|-|14|TRBV11-2
CASSLSWVSGTQYF
TGTGCCAGCAGCTTATCTTGGGTATCGGGGACCCAGTACTTC
>-|TRBJ2-2|-|18|TRBV19
CASTTFGGPYPVTGELFF
TGTGCCAGTACCACTTTCGGGGGACCCTATCCCGTCACCGGGGAGCTGTTTTTT
>-|TRBJ1-2|-|12|TRBV16
CASSRGDYGYTF
TGTGCCAGCAGCCGGGGAGACTATGGCTACACCTTC
>-|TRBJ2-7|-|18|TRBV5-1
CASSFSQQGPGLAYEQYF
TGCGCCAGCAGCTTTTCCCAACAGGGTCCGGGTCTCGCCTACGAGCAGTACTTC
>TRBD1|TRBJ1-2|-|13|TRBV6-5
CASSSQGVAGYTF
TGTGCCAGCAGTTCTCAGGGGGTAGCTGGCTACACCTTC
>-|TRBJ2-7|-|11|TRBV5-1
CASRNLYEQYF
TGCGCCAGCAGAAATCTCTACGAGCAGTACTTC
>-|TRBJ2-7|once|12|TRBV5-1
CASSLVLGKQYF
TGCGCCAGCAGCTTGGTTCTGGGGAAGCAGTACTTC
>-|TRBJ1-5|-|14|TRBV19
CASSMGDIPWAQHF
TGTGCCAGTAGTATGGGGGACATCCCTTGGGCCCAGCATTTT
>-|TRBJ1-4|-|14|TRBV28
CASRDLTYPGGLFF
TGTGCCAGTAGGGACTTGACCTACCCTGGGGGTTTGTTTTTT
>-|TRBJ1-3|-|15|TRBV5-8
CASSPGAGPGNTIYF
TGTGCCAGCAGCCCCGGCGCGGGTCCCGGAAACACCATATATTTT
>TRBD1|TRBJ2-3|-|17|TRBV11-3
CASSPGLGTGGTDTQYF
TGTGCCAGCAGCCCCGGTCTCGGGACAGGGGGCACAGATACGCAGTATTTT
>-|TRBJ2-7|-|14|TRBV5-8
CASSLTSFGYEQYF
TGTGCCAGCAGCTTGACTAGTTTTGGTTACGAGCAGTACTTC